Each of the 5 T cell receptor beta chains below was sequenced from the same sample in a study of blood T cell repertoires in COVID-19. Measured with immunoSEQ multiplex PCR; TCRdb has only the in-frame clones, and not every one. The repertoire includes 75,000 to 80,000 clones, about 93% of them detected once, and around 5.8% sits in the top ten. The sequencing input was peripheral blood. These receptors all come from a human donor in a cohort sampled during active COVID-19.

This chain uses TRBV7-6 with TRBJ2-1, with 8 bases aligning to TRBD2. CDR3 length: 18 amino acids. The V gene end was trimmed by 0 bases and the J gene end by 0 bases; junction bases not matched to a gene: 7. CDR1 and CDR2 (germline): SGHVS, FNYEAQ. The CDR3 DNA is TGTGCCAGCAGCTTAGCTCCCAGCGGGGGCCTCTCCTACAATGAGCAGTTCTTC. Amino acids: CASSLAPSGGLSYNEQFF.

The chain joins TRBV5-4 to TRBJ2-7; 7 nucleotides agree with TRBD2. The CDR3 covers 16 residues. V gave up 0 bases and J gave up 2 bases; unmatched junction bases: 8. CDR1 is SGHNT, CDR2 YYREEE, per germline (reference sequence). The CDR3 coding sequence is TGTGCCAGCAGCTTGGCTGGGGGGGGGAAGGCCTACGAGCAGTACTTC. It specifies CASSLAGGGKAYEQYF.

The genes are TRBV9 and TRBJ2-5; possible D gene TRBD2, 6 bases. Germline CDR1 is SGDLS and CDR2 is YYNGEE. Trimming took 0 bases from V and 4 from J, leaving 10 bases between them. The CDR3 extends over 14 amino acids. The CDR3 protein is CASSVAGGVETQYF. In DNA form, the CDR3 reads TGTGCCAGCAGCGTAGCTGGCGGGGTAGAGACCCAGTACTTC. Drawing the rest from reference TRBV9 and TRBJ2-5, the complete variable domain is DSGVTQTPKHLITATGQRVTLRCSPRSGDLSVYWYQQSLDQGLQFLIQYYNGEERAKGNILERFSAQQFPDLHSELNLSSLELGDSALYFCASSVAGGVETQYFGPGTRLLVL.

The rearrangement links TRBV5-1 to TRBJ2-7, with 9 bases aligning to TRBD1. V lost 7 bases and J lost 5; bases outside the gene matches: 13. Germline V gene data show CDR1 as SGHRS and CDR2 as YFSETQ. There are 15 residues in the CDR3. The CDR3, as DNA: TGCGCCAGCGGGGCCCTAGGACAGGGGCGAGACGAGCAGTACTTC. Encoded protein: CASGALGQGRDEQYF.

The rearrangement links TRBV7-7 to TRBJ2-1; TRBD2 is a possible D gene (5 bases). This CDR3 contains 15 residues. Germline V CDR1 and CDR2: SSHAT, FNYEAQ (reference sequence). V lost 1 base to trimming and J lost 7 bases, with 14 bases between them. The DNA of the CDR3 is TGTGCCAGCAGCTTAGGGAATACTAGGTGGAATGAGCAGTTCTTC. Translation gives CASSLGNTRWNEQFF.